One T cell receptor beta chain is described in this entry. Its antigen is currently unknown. The sample originates from a study of CD8+ T cells in alopecia areata. About the research overall: It was oral tofacitinib, at 5 to 10 mg twice daily, that treated patients received. Whole-study findings and limits: Alopecia totalis/universalis scalp especially showed more expanded CD8+ clones than normal scalp. During tofacitinib treatment, many expanded lesional clones remained in scalp and blood.

Treatment reported: oral pan-JAK inhibitor, 5-10 mg twice daily. From PBMCs, CD4+ and CD8+ T cells were sorted. With 5 bases removed from V and 2 bases from J, the gap between germline ends came to 12 bases. In germline, CDR1 is GTSNPN, CDR2 SVGIG (reference sequence). This CDR3 region has 13 residues. Extraction of RNA preceded its reverse transcription into cDNA, which served as the sequencing template. Produced via immunoSEQ multiplex PCR; TCRdb's table is partial and in-frame only. This sample has some 100,000 clones, with around 60% found just once. The V gene is TRBV30, the J gene TRBJ1-1; no clear D. The sample in question was CD8+ T cells sorted from blood, obtained at approximately week 60, from a patient treated with tofacitinib. The TCR comes from a human donor with alopecia areata. In nucleotides, the CDR3 is TGTGCCTGGCAAGTTACTGCAAACACTGAAGCTTTCTTT. Its protein product is CAWQVTANTEAFF.